The clone carrying this T cell receptor (beta chain) occurred once. Its specificity is not known. The entry originates in a study of Ad26.COV2.S vaccination and SARS-CoV-2 variants. Study at large: Ad26.COV2.S, an intramuscular injection, was given once or twice 56 days apart. General study results and limits: Higher spike-specific TCR breadth was found in vaccine recipients than in placebo recipients.

Treatment defined: some 19 received Ad26.COV2.S at low or high dose, single or two shots; roughly five received placebo; per-sample allocation not given. Samples came from day 63 after the first vaccine or placebo injection. A Boston donor was an adult aged 18-55 years. TCRdb keeps only in-frame clones here, not all; method: immunoSEQ multiplex PCR. The sample includes over 300,000 clones, 83% of them seen just once. CDR3 length equals 13 residues. V gave up 6 bases and J gave up 4 bases, with 10 bases separating them. Germline-derived CDR1 and CDR2 are MNHEY and SVGAGI. The rearrangement uses TRBV6-5 and TRBJ2-1; D perhaps matches TRBD1 (6 bases). The TCR comes from a person between 18 and 59 years old who received the Ad26.COV2.S COVID-19 vaccine or a placebo. Sequenced here: peripheral blood, sampled in a trial of Ad26.COV2.S vaccine versus placebo. The CDR3 DNA reads TGTGCCAGCAGGGGGGACACTTACAATGAGCAGTTCTTC. It yields the protein CASRGDTYNEQFF.